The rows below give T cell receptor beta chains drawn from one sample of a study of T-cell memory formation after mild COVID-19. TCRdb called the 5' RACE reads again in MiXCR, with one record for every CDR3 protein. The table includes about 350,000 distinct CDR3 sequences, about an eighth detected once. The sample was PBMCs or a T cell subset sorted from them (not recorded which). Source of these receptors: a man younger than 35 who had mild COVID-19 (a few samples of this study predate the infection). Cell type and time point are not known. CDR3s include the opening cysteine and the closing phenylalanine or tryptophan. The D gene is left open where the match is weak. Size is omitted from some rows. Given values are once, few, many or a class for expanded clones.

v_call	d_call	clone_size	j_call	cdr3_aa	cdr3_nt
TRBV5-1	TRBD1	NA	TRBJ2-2	CASSQRTGTGELFF	TGCGCCAGCAGCCAACGGACAGGAACCGGGGAGCTGTTTTTT
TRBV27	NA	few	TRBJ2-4	CASSLNLAKNIQYF	TGTGCCAGCAGTTTAAACCTCGCCAAAAACATTCAGTACTTC
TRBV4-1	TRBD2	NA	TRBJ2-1	CASSHGLAGELKDNEQFF	TGCGCCAGCAGCCACGGACTAGCGGGGGAATTAAAGGACAATGAGCAGTTCTTC
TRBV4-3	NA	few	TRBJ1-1	CASSQGGRTEAFF	TGCGCCAGCAGCCAGGGGGGGAGGACTGAAGCTTTCTTT
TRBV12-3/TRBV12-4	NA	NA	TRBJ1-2	CASSSTDWGGYTF	TGTGCCAGCAGTTCCACCGATTGGGGTGGCTACACCTTC
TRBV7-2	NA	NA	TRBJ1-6	CASSLILGDGGSPLHF	TGTGCCAGCAGCTTAATTCTAGGGGATGGTGGTTCACCCCTCCACTTT
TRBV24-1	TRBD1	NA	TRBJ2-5	CATSEGQGQETQYF	TGTGCCACCAGTGAAGGACAGGGGCAAGAGACCCAGTACTTC
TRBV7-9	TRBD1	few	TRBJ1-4	CASSPRDSPKLFF	TGTGCCAGCAGCCCCCGGGACAGCCCAAAACTGTTTTTT
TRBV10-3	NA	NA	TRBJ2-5	CAISDSKGTQETQYF	TGTGCCATCAGTGACTCGAAGGGCACGCAAGAGACCCAGTACTTC
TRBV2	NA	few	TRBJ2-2	CASSVERGDTGELFF	TGTGCCAGCAGTGTGGAAAGGGGAGACACCGGGGAGCTGTTTTTT
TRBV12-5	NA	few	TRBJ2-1	CASGSPDRNEQFF	TGTGCTAGTGGTTCCCCAGATCGGAATGAGCAGTTCTTC
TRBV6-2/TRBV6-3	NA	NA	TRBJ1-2	CASSYSVRGNGYTF	TGTGCCAGCAGTTACTCGGTGCGGGGGAATGGCTACACCTTC
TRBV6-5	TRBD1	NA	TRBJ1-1	CASSRSGTANTEAFF	TGTGCCAGCAGTCGCTCCGGGACAGCGAACACTGAAGCTTTCTTT
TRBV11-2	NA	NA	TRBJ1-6	CASGDSPLHF	TGTGCTAGCGGTGACTCACCCCTCCACTTT
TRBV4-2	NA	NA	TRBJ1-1	CASSQKGGDTEAFF	TGTGCCAGCAGCCAAAAAGGGGGGGACACTGAAGCTTTCTTT
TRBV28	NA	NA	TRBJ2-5	CASSALGLASDF	TGTGCCAGCAGTGCCTTGGGGCTAGCCTCGGACTTC
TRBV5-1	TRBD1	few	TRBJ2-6	CASSWTGGSGANVLTF	TGCGCCAGCAGCTGGACAGGGGGCTCTGGGGCCAACGTCCTGACTTTC
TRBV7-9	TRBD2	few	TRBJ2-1	CASSLTGLAPNEQFF	TGTGCCAGCAGCTTAACAGGACTAGCCCCTAATGAGCAGTTCTTC
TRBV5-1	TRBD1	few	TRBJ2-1	CASSSGTVDRAEQFF	TGCGCCAGCAGCTCCGGGACAGTGGATCGTGCTGAGCAGTTCTTC
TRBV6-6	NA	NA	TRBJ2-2	CASTNTNGELFF	TGTGCCAGCACCAACACGAACGGGGAGCTGTTTTTT
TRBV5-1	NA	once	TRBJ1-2	CASSLVDRPFYGYTF	TGCGCCAGCAGCTTGGTTGACAGGCCCTTCTATGGCTACACCTTC
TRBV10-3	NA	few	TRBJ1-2	CAISEIQVFDGYTF	TGTGCCATCAGTGAAATACAGGTGTTCGATGGCTACACCTTC
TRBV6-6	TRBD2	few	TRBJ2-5	CASSKTSGGPQETQYF	TGTGCCAGCAGTAAGACTAGCGGGGGTCCTCAAGAGACCCAGTACTTC